This entry lists 7 T cell receptor beta chains sequenced from one sample in a study of blood T cells in healthy people across ages. Then a second PCR, running roughly 7 to 12 cycles, was carried out with a sample-barcoded 5' primer and a J-beta primer mix. One entry per CDR3 protein results from TCRdb running MiXCR on the 5' RACE reads. The sample contains 1.2 million to 1.5 million distinct CDR3 sequences, approximately 40% of which appear only once. Sequences were obtained from blood. These TCRs come from a woman under 30 in good health.

The CDR3 region is CSANPSGTYNEQFF. CDR3 in DNA: TGCAGTGCAAACCCTAGCGGAACTTACAATGAGCAGTTCTTC. The V and J genes are TRBV20-1 and TRBJ2-1; the match to TRBD2 covers 7 bases. V shed 6 bases, J shed 4 bases, and the junction held 9 bases outside the gene matches. Germline values: CDR1 DFQATT, CDR2 SNEGSKA (reference sequence). The CDR3 is 14 amino acids.

Worth noting for this clonotype: Compared with germline, one end of the junction differs, possibly owing to a read error. V usage is TRBV25-1 and J usage is TRBJ2-6, with D hard to call. The CDR3 covers 16 residues. The germline CDR1 and CDR2 sequences are MGHDK and SYGVNS. CDR3 nucleotides: TGTGCCGGCAGTGAACCGACTTACTCTGGGGCCAACGTCCTGACTTTC. Protein: CAGSEPTYSGANVLTF. Combining the CDR3 with reference TRBV25-1 and TRBJ2-6 gives the whole variable domain EADIYQTPRYLVIGTGKKITLECSQTMGHDKMYWYQQDPGMELHLIHYSYGVNSTEKGDLSSESTVSRIRTEHFPLTLESARPSHTSQYLCAGSEPTYSGANVLTFGAGSRLTVL.

J is TRBJ2-7 and V is TRBV20-1, with 9 bases fitting TRBD1. The V and J ends lost 8 bases and 3 bases, in that order; junction bases with no gene match: 8. The V gene's germline CDR1 is DFQATT and CDR2 SNEGSKA (reference sequence). The CDR3 covers 13 residues. The CDR3 loop is CSPKRDRDYEQYF. In DNA, the CDR3 is TGCAGTCCTAAAAGGGACAGGGACTACGAGCAGTACTTC.

This clonotype was counted a few times. V is TRBV5-1 and J is TRBJ2-1, with a weak D call TRBD1 (5 bases). The CDR3 is 13 amino acids. V lost 6 bases, J lost 10 bases, and 17 bases lay in between. Germline V gene sequence: CDR1 SGHRS, CDR2 YFSETQ. CDR3 in amino acids: CASKQDATREQFF. The CDR3 nucleotides are TGCGCCAGCAAACAGGACGCTACACGGGAGCAGTTCTTC.

This clonotype was seen a few times. The chain couples TRBV2 to TRBJ2-1; D is possibly TRBD2 (6 bases). The V gene's germline CDR1 is SNHLY and CDR2 FYNNEI. The CDR3 runs to 15 residues. V shed 6 bases and J shed 5 bases, with 17 bases lying between them. CDR3 DNA: TGTGCCAGCAGGGGGGACCGGGGGTTGAACAATGAGCAGTTCTTC. Translation: CASRGDRGLNNEQFF.

This clonotype was seen only a few times. The chain is built from TRBV5-1 and TRBJ1-2; D unresolved. Trimming took off 4 bases at V and 5 bases at J, with 12 bases between the two ends. CDR1 is SGHRS and CDR2 is YFSETQ in the germline V gene. The CDR3 runs to 13 residues. The CDR3 bases are TGCGCCAGCAGCATGGATGGGGAGTATGGCTACACCTTC. Amino acid sequence: CASSMDGEYGYTF.

V is TRBV10-2 and J is TRBJ2-4; the D gene is possibly TRBD2 (6 bases). The CDR3 consists of 9 residues. The ends were cut back, 7 bases at V and 13 bases at J, with 8 bases in the middle. Germline loops: CDR1 WSHSY, CDR2 SAAADI. CDR3 amino acids: CASTGEQYF. CDR3 in DNA: TGCGCCAGCACGGGGGAGCAGTACTTC.